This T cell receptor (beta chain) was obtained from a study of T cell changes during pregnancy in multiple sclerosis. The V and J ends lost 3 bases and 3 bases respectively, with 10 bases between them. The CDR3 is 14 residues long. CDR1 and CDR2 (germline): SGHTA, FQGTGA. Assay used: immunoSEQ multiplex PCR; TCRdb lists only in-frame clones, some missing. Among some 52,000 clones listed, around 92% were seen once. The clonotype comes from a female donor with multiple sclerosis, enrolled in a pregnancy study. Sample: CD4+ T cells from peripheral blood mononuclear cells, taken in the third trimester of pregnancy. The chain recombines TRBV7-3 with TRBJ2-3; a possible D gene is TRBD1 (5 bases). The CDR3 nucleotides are TGTGCCAGCAGCTTCGACCAGGGAACAGATACGCAGTATTTT. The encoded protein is CASSFDQGTDTQYF.